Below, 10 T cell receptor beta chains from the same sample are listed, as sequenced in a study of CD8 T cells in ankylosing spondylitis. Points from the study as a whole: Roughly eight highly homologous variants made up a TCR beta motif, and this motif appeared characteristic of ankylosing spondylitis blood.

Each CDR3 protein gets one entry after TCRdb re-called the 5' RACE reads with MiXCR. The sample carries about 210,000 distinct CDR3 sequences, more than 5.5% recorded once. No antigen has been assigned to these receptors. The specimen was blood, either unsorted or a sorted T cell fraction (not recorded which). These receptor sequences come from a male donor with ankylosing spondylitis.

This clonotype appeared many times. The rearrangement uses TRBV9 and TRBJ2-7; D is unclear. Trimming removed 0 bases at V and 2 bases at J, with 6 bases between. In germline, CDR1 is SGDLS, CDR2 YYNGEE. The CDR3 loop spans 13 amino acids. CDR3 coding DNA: TGTGCCAGCAGCGTAGGATTCACCTACGAGCAGTACTTC. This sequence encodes CASSVGFTYEQYF.

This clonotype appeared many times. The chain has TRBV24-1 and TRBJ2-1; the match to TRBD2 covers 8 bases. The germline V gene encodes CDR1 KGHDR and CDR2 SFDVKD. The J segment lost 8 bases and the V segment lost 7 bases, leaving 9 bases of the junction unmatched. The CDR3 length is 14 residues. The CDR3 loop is CATSPAGEGHEQFF. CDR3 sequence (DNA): TGTGCCACCAGCCCAGCGGGAGAGGGACATGAGCAGTTCTTC.

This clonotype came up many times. The CDR3 sequence is CASSQDWEGYGYTF. In nucleotides, the CDR3 is TGCGCCAGCAGCCAGGACTGGGAGGGATATGGCTACACCTTC. V usage is TRBV4-3 and J usage is TRBJ1-2; D gene uncertain. Germline loops: CDR1 LGHNA, CDR2 YSLEER. This CDR3 is 14 amino acids long. The V gene lost 3 bases and the J gene lost 5 bases, with 13 bases spanning the gap.

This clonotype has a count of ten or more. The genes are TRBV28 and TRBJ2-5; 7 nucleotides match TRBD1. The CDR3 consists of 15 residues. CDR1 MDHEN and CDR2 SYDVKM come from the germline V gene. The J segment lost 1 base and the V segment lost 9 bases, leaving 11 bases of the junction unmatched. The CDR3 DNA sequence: TGTGCCAGTGGGACAGCACCCTCAGGCCAAGAGACCCAGTACTTC. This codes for CASGTAPSGQETQYF.

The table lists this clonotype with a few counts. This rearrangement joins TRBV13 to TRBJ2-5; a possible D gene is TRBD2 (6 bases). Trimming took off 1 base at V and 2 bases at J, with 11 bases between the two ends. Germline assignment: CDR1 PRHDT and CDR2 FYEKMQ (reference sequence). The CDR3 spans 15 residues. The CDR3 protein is CASSLEWGVQETQYF. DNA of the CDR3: TGTGCCAGCAGCTTAGAGTGGGGGGTTCAAGAGACCCAGTACTTC.

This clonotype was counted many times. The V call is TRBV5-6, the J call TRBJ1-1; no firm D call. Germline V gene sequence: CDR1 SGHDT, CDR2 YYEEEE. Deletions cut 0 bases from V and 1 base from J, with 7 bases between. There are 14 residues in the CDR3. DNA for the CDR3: TGTGCCAGCAGCTTGGGTTCCGGGAACACTGAAGCTTTCTTT. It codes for CASSLGSGNTEAFF.

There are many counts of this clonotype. This chain's CDR3 is CATSDLPGNEQFF. CDR3 nucleotide sequence: TGTGCCACCAGTGATTTACCTGGCAATGAGCAGTTCTTC. This chain joins TRBV24-1 and TRBJ2-1, with D hard to call. CDR1 KGHDR and CDR2 SFDVKD come from the germline V gene. This CDR3 is built from 13 residues. Trimming shortened V by 1 base and J by 6 bases, and 6 bases separated the two germline ends.

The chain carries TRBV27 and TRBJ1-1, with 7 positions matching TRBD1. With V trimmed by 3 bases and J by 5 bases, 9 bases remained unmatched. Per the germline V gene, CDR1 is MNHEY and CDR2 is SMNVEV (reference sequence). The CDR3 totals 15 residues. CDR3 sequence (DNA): TGTGCCAGCAGTTTGGGCCCTGCAGGGGGTACTGAAGCTTTCTTT. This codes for CASSLGPAGGTEAFF.

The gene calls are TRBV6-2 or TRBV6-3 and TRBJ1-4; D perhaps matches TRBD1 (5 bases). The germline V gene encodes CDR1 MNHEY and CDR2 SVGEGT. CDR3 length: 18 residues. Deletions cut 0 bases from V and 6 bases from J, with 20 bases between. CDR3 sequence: CASSYSRGATVGDEKLFF. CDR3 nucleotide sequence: TGTGCCAGCAGTTACTCGAGAGGCGCGACGGTAGGGGATGAAAAACTGTTTTTT.

The CDR3: CASSQAGGSEGYNEQFF. In nucleotides, the CDR3 is TGTGCCAGCAGCCAAGCGGGGGGGAGTGAGGGATACAATGAGCAGTTCTTC. The V and J genes are TRBV3-1 and TRBJ2-1; 8 bases agree with TRBD2. Germline values: CDR1 LGHDT, CDR2 YNNKEL (reference sequence). CDR3 length: 17 residues. Losses at the gene ends were 1 base for V and 4 bases for J; bases not matched to a gene: 9.